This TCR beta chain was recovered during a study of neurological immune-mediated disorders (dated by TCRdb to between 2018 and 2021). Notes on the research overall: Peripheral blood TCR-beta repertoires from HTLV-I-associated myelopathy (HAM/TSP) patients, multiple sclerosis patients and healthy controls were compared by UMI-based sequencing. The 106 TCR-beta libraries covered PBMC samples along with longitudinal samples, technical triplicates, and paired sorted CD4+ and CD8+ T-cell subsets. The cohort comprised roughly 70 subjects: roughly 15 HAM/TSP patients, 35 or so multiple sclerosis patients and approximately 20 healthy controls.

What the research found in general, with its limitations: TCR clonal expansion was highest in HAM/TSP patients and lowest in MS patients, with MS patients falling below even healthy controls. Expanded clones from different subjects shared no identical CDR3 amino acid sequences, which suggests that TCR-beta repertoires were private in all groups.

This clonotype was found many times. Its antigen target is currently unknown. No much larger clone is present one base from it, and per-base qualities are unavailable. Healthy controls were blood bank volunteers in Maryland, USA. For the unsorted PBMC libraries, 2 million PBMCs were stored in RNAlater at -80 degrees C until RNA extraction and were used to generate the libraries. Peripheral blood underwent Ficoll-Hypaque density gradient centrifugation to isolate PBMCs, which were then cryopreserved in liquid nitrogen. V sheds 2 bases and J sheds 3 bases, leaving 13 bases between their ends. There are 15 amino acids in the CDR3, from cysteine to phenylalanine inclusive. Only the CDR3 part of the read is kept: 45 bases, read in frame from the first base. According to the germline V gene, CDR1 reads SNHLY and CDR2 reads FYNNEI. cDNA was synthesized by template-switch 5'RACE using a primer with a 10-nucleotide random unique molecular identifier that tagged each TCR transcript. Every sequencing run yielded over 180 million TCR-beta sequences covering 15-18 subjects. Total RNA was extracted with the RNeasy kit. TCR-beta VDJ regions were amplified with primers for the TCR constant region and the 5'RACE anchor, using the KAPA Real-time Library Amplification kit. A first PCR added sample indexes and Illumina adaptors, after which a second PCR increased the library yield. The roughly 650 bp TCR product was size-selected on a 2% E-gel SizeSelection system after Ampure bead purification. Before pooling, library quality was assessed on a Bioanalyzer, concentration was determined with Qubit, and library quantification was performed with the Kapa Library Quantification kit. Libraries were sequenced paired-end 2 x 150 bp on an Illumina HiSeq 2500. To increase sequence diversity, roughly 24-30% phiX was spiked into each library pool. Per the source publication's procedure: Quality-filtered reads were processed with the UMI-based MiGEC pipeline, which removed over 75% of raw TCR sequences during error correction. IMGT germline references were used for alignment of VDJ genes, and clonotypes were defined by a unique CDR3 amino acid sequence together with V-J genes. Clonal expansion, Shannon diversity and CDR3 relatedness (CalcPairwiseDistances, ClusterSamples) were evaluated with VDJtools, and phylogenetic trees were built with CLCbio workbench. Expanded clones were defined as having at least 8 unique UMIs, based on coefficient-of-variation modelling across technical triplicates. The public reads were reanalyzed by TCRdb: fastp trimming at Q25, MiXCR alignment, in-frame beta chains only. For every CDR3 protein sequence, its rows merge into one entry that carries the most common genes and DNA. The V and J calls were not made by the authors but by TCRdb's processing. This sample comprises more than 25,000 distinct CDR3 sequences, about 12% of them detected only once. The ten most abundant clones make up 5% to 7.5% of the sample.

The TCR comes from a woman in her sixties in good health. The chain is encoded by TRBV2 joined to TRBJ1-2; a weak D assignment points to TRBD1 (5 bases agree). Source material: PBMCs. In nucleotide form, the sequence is TGTGCCAGCAGTGAAACGCGGACATTTTACTATGGCTACACCTTC. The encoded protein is CASSETRTFYYGYTF.